These T cell receptor beta chains were read from a single sample in a study of regulatory and conventional T cells in RAG deficiency. Sequencing used immunoSEQ multiplex PCR; TCRdb keeps in-frame clones, though not all of them. The repertoire has about 29,000 clones, about 95% of them found once; the top ten carry 0.15% to 0.2%. These records were also assigned to another study, of regulatory T cells.

Material: CD25- CD4+ T cells sorted from blood. These receptors were collected from a human donor in good health. CDR3s include the opening cysteine and the closing phenylalanine or tryptophan. The D gene is left open where the match is weak. Size is stated for part of the rows, as once, few or many counts, or as a class when the clone is expanded.

clone size	V gene	D gene	J gene	CDR3 DNA	CDR3 protein
-	TRBV11-3	-	TRBJ2-5	TGTGCCAGCGGGGGGGGGCCCCAAGAGACCCAGTACTTC	CASGGGPQETQYF
-	TRBV28	-	TRBJ2-1	TGTGCCACCTTCACAGGAGTCTACAATGAGCAGTTCTTC	CATFTGVYNEQFF
once	TRBV13	TRBD1	TRBJ1-2	TGTGCCAGCATCAAAAGTGGGTGGGGACAGGCTACCTTTCCTTATGGCTACACCTTC	CASIKSGWGQATFPYGYTF
-	TRBV18	TRBD1	TRBJ1-6	TGTGCCAGCTCACCAGGACAGGAAAGGTCACCCCTCCACTTT	CASSPGQERSPLHF
-	TRBV9	-	TRBJ1-4	TGTGCCAGCAGCTCCTCACCAGGGAGGAGGAATGAAAAACTGTTTTTT	CASSSSPGRRNEKLFF
-	TRBV19	TRBD1	TRBJ1-2	TGTGCCAGTAGCCCGAAGGGGACAGGACCATACTATGGCTACACCTTC	CASSPKGTGPYYGYTF
-	TRBV6-5	TRBD1	TRBJ1-1	TGTGCCAGCAGTCACAGGGGATTAGACACTGAAGCTTTCTTT	CASSHRGLDTEAFF
-	TRBV6-4	-	TRBJ1-1	TGTGCCAGCAGTGAAGGGGTCGGCACTGAAGCTTTCTTT	CASSEGVGTEAFF
-	TRBV7-3	TRBD1	TRBJ1-2	TGTGCCAGCAGCTCGGAAGGGGGCGCGCCTGGCTACACCTTC	CASSSEGGAPGYTF
-	TRBV6-5	-	TRBJ1-1	TGTGCCAGCAGTTACTGGGACATGAACACTGAAGCTTTCTTT	CASSYWDMNTEAFF
-	TRBV5-1	TRBD2	TRBJ2-3	TGCGCCAGCAGCTTTAGCGGGACCGGGCCACAGGATACGCAGTATTTT	CASSFSGTGPQDTQYF